Listed below are T cell receptor beta chains from one sample, sequenced in a study of blood T cell repertoires in COVID-19. This table comes from immunoSEQ multiplex PCR, and its TCRdb copy is limited to in-frame clones, with some not included. The sample holds about 170,000 clones; about 92% are singletons and the top ten take nearly 5%. Sequencing used peripheral blood. These receptors originate from a man aged 25-45 years with COVID-19, enrolled during active disease. The CDR3 runs from the conserved cysteine through the conserved F or W. Each record gives: V gene, clone size, D gene, J gene, CDR3 protein, CDR3 DNA. The D gene is left open where the match is weak. Size is stated for part of the rows, as once, few or many counts, or as a class when the clone is expanded.

v_call: TRBV29-1; clone_size: .; d_call: TRBD1; j_call: TRBJ2-3; cdr3_aa: CSVEGRGLSTDTQYF; cdr3_nt: TGCAGCGTTGAGGGCAGGGGGCTAAGCACAGATACGCAGTATTTT
v_call: TRBV5-1; clone_size: .; d_call: TRBD1; j_call: TRBJ2-7; cdr3_aa: CASSPWTGVGNEQYF; cdr3_nt: TGCGCCAGCAGCCCCTGGACAGGGGTCGGCAACGAGCAGTACTTC
v_call: TRBV5-5; clone_size: .; d_call: TRBD1; j_call: TRBJ1-1; cdr3_aa: CASSFTPGTALEAFF; cdr3_nt: TGTGCCAGCAGCTTTACCCCCGGGACAGCGCTTGAAGCTTTCTTT
v_call: TRBV6-5; clone_size: .; d_call: .; j_call: TRBJ1-5; cdr3_aa: CASSYSSTGLQPQHF; cdr3_nt: TGTGCCAGCAGTTACTCGAGTACAGGGCTTCAGCCCCAGCATTTT
v_call: TRBV20-1; clone_size: .; d_call: .; j_call: TRBJ1-6; cdr3_aa: CSASGQFAHSPLHF; cdr3_nt: TGCAGTGCTAGTGGGCAGTTCGCACATTCACCCCTCCACTTT
v_call: TRBV7-2; clone_size: .; d_call: TRBD2; j_call: TRBJ2-7; cdr3_aa: CASSPSGTEYEQYF; cdr3_nt: TGTGCCAGCAGCCCTAGCGGGACCGAATACGAGCAGTACTTC
v_call: TRBV5-1; clone_size: .; d_call: TRBD1; j_call: TRBJ1-4; cdr3_aa: CASSLGQGGEKLFF; cdr3_nt: TGCGCCAGCAGCTTAGGACAGGGCGGGGAAAAACTGTTTTTT
v_call: TRBV3-1/TRBV3-2; clone_size: .; d_call: TRBD1; j_call: TRBJ1-2; cdr3_aa: CASSNTGQGSGLDGYTF; cdr3_nt: TGTGCCAGCAGTAATACGGGACAGGGCTCCGGTTTGGATGGCTACACCTTC
v_call: TRBV5-1; clone_size: .; d_call: .; j_call: TRBJ2-2; cdr3_aa: CASSLGSETGELFF; cdr3_nt: TGCGCCAGCAGCTTGGGGTCAGAAACCGGGGAGCTGTTTTTT
v_call: TRBV11-2; clone_size: .; d_call: .; j_call: TRBJ2-7; cdr3_aa: CASSPLPLAHEQYF; cdr3_nt: TGTGCCAGCAGCCCGCTCCCGTTAGCCCACGAGCAGTACTTC
v_call: TRBV7-2; clone_size: .; d_call: .; j_call: TRBJ1-2; cdr3_aa: CASSLVGGDYGYTF; cdr3_nt: TGTGCCAGCAGCTTAGTTGGAGGGGACTATGGCTACACCTTC
v_call: TRBV10-3; clone_size: .; d_call: TRBD2; j_call: TRBJ2-5; cdr3_aa: CAISETAGLAGGTQYF; cdr3_nt: TGTGCCATCAGTGAGACGGCCGGCCTAGCGGGAGGGACCCAGTACTTC
v_call: TRBV27; clone_size: .; d_call: .; j_call: TRBJ2-7; cdr3_aa: CASSLSTRTGAQYF; cdr3_nt: TGTGCCAGCAGTTTATCCACTCGGACTGGCGCGCAGTACTTC
v_call: TRBV27; clone_size: .; d_call: TRBD1; j_call: TRBJ2-2; cdr3_aa: CASSPIRPTGSRTGELFF; cdr3_nt: TGTGCCAGCAGTCCTATCCGGCCGACAGGGAGTAGGACCGGGGAGCTGTTTTTT
v_call: TRBV3-1/TRBV3-2; clone_size: .; d_call: TRBD1; j_call: TRBJ1-2; cdr3_aa: CASSQDGTGQGYYGYTF; cdr3_nt: TGTGCCAGCAGCCAAGATGGCACGGGACAGGGCTACTATGGCTACACCTTC
v_call: TRBV2; clone_size: .; d_call: TRBD2; j_call: TRBJ2-1; cdr3_aa: CASKRDMGLADPVEQFF; cdr3_nt: TGTGCCAGCAAACGAGACATGGGACTAGCGGATCCGGTTGAGCAGTTCTTC
v_call: TRBV6-5; clone_size: once; d_call: .; j_call: TRBJ2-2; cdr3_aa: CASSYSRRAGELFF; cdr3_nt: TGTGCCAGCAGTTACTCGCGGAGGGCCGGGGAGCTGTTTTTT
v_call: TRBV10-3; clone_size: .; d_call: .; j_call: TRBJ2-5; cdr3_aa: CAIRPTTQETQYF; cdr3_nt: TGTGCCATCCGGCCGACAACCCAAGAGACCCAGTACTTC
v_call: TRBV10-3; clone_size: .; d_call: .; j_call: TRBJ2-3; cdr3_aa: CAIRAGDTQYF; cdr3_nt: TGTGCCATCCGGGCGGGAGATACGCAGTATTTT
v_call: TRBV4-3; clone_size: .; d_call: TRBD2; j_call: TRBJ2-3; cdr3_aa: CASSQDRSGVTDTQYF; cdr3_nt: TGCGCCAGCAGCCAAGATCGTAGCGGGGTCACAGATACGCAGTATTTT
v_call: TRBV4-3; clone_size: .; d_call: .; j_call: TRBJ2-6; cdr3_aa: CASSSSGHSSGANVLTF; cdr3_nt: TGCGCCAGCAGCTCCTCCGGACACTCCTCTGGGGCCAACGTCCTGACTTTC
v_call: TRBV19; clone_size: .; d_call: .; j_call: TRBJ1-5; cdr3_aa: CASNLQDQPQHF; cdr3_nt: TGTGCCAGTAATCTACAGGATCAGCCCCAGCATTTT
v_call: TRBV5-1; clone_size: .; d_call: TRBD2; j_call: TRBJ2-1; cdr3_aa: CASSPPGLAGRNEQFF; cdr3_nt: TGCGCCAGCAGCCCTCCGGGACTAGCGGGTAGGAATGAGCAGTTCTTC
v_call: TRBV3-1/TRBV3-2; clone_size: .; d_call: .; j_call: TRBJ2-5; cdr3_aa: CASSRRTEQGVRYF; cdr3_nt: TGTGCCAGCAGCCGAAGGACAGAACAAGGAGTTCGGTACTTC
v_call: TRBV11-2; clone_size: .; d_call: TRBD1; j_call: TRBJ1-5; cdr3_aa: CASSPSSVPDRMSNQPQHF; cdr3_nt: TGTGCCAGCAGCCCATCGTCGGTACCGGACAGGATGAGCAATCAGCCCCAGCATTTT
v_call: TRBV7-9; clone_size: .; d_call: TRBD1; j_call: TRBJ1-2; cdr3_aa: CASSSGQGAANYGYTF; cdr3_nt: TGTGCCAGCAGCAGTGGACAGGGGGCTGCTAACTATGGCTACACCTTC
v_call: TRBV30; clone_size: .; d_call: TRBD1; j_call: TRBJ1-1; cdr3_aa: CAWSLGQGNTEAFF; cdr3_nt: TGTGCCTGGAGTTTGGGACAGGGGAACACTGAAGCTTTCTTT
v_call: TRBV10-3; clone_size: .; d_call: TRBD1; j_call: TRBJ2-7; cdr3_aa: CAIRQDRVSYEQYF; cdr3_nt: TGTGCCATCAGACAGGACAGGGTCAGCTACGAGCAGTACTTC
v_call: TRBV7-2; clone_size: .; d_call: TRBD2; j_call: TRBJ2-1; cdr3_aa: CASSPKAGGDNEQFF; cdr3_nt: TGTGCCAGCAGCCCTAAAGCGGGAGGAGACAATGAGCAGTTCTTC
v_call: TRBV5-1; clone_size: .; d_call: TRBD1; j_call: TRBJ2-5; cdr3_aa: CASSPDPGTDQETQYF; cdr3_nt: TGCGCCAGCAGCCCCGACCCCGGGACAGACCAAGAGACCCAGTACTTC
v_call: TRBV19; clone_size: .; d_call: .; j_call: TRBJ1-3; cdr3_aa: CAIGTSGNTIYF; cdr3_nt: TGTGCCATTGGCACCTCTGGAAACACCATATATTTT
v_call: TRBV28; clone_size: .; d_call: .; j_call: TRBJ1-5; cdr3_aa: CASTLPRGPQHF; cdr3_nt: TGTGCCAGCACCCTCCCTCGAGGGCCCCAGCATTTT
v_call: TRBV5-4; clone_size: .; d_call: TRBD2; j_call: TRBJ2-3; cdr3_aa: CASSTRLAGTTDTQYF; cdr3_nt: TGTGCCAGCAGCACCCGACTAGCGGGGACCACAGATACGCAGTATTTT
v_call: TRBV4-2; clone_size: .; d_call: TRBD2; j_call: TRBJ2-1; cdr3_aa: CASSQDRGLAGGARDEQFF; cdr3_nt: TGTGCCAGCAGCCAAGATAGGGGACTAGCGGGAGGGGCTAGGGATGAGCAGTTCTTC
v_call: TRBV4-3; clone_size: .; d_call: TRBD1; j_call: TRBJ1-2; cdr3_aa: CASSQGDSVNYGYTF; cdr3_nt: TGCGCCAGCAGCCAAGGGGACAGCGTAAACTATGGCTACACCTTC
v_call: TRBV27; clone_size: .; d_call: .; j_call: TRBJ2-6; cdr3_aa: CASSYGPGANVLTF; cdr3_nt: TGTGCCAGCAGTTATGGGCCTGGGGCCAACGTCCTGACTTTC
v_call: TRBV27; clone_size: .; d_call: .; j_call: TRBJ2-7; cdr3_aa: CASSPSTGHHSYEQYF; cdr3_nt: TGTGCCAGCAGTCCCTCAACAGGGCACCATTCCTACGAGCAGTACTTC
v_call: TRBV6-5; clone_size: .; d_call: .; j_call: TRBJ1-5; cdr3_aa: CASRAVVNSNQPQHF; cdr3_nt: TGTGCCAGCAGGGCGGTTGTTAATAGCAATCAGCCCCAGCATTTT
v_call: TRBV4-2; clone_size: .; d_call: TRBD1; j_call: TRBJ1-2; cdr3_aa: CASSQVGQGVYGYTF; cdr3_nt: TGTGCCAGCAGCCAAGTGGGACAGGGAGTGTATGGCTACACCTTC
v_call: TRBV7-3; clone_size: .; d_call: .; j_call: TRBJ2-1; cdr3_aa: CASSFGSDNEQFF; cdr3_nt: TGTGCCAGCAGCTTCGGGTCAGACAATGAGCAGTTCTTC
v_call: TRBV28; clone_size: .; d_call: .; j_call: TRBJ2-3; cdr3_aa: CASSVRQVMQYF; cdr3_nt: TGTGCCAGCAGTGTCAGACAGGTTATGCAGTATTTT